The T cell receptor (beta chain) described here comes from a study of blood T cell repertoires in COVID-19. V was clipped by 6 bases and J by 5 bases, with 8 bases between them. The CDR3 spans 11 residues. In germline, CDR1 is MNHEY, CDR2 SVGAGI. Produced via immunoSEQ multiplex PCR; TCRdb's table is partial and in-frame only. Among around 220,000 clones listed, around 89% were seen once. The chain has TRBV6-5 and TRBJ2-7; D gene uncertain. The source is a man younger than 40 who had been exposed to COVID-19. The sequencing input was PBMCs or T cells enriched from blood (not recorded which). CDR3 coding DNA: TGTGCCAGCAGATTAGTCGACGAGCAGTACTTC. As protein: CASRLVDEQYF.